The 22 T cell receptor beta chains below all came from one sample that was sequenced in a study of T cell responses to AZD1222 COVID-19 vaccine. Here immunoSEQ multiplex PCR was the method, and the copy in TCRdb shows in-frame clones only, minus some. The data hold about 90,000 clones, with 88% observed a single time. The sample was peripheral blood, taken on day 0 of AZD1222 vaccination. Receptor source: an adult in good health.

The chain joins TRBV27 to TRBJ2-1; the D gene is possibly TRBD2 (6 bases). CDR3 length: 15 residues. From germline, CDR1 is MNHEY and CDR2 SMNVEV (reference sequence). The V end lost 5 bases, the J end lost 0 bases, and 11 bases lay between the germline ends. Here the CDR3 DNA reads TGTGCCAGCAGTAGGGACTCGAGCTCCTACAATGAGCAGTTCTTC. Encoded protein: CASSRDSSSYNEQFF.

The rearrangement links TRBV5-6 to TRBJ1-5; D is ambiguous. This CDR3 region has 14 residues. Trimming cost V 2 bases and J 4 bases, with 10 bases left between them. Germline V CDR1 and CDR2: SGHDT, YYEEEE. CDR3 DNA: TGTGCCAGCAGCTTTAGCACGGCTAATCAGCCCCAGCATTTT. Its protein product is CASSFSTANQPQHF.

This clone has only one observation. The chain links TRBV28 to TRBJ2-1, with D perhaps matching TRBD2 (6 bases). Trimming cost V 6 bases and J 1 base, with 16 bases left between them. Per the germline V gene, CDR1 is MDHEN and CDR2 is SYDVKM. This CDR3 contains 16 residues. CDR3 in amino acids: CASSPPGLVSYNEQFF. The CDR3 nucleotides are TGTGCCAGCAGCCCCCCGGGACTCGTTTCCTACAATGAGCAGTTCTTC.

The chain recombines TRBV19 with TRBJ1-2; D is undetermined. The CDR3 sequence is 14 residues long. The V and J ends lost 5 bases and 3 bases respectively, with 13 bases between them. Germline V gene sequence: CDR1 LNHDA, CDR2 SQIVND (reference sequence). The CDR3, as DNA: TGTGCCAGTAGTCCTCACCTTGTTGACTATGGCTACACCTTC. Protein: CASSPHLVDYGYTF.

The gene calls are TRBV2 and TRBJ2-7; 7 bases map to TRBD1. CDR3 length equals 13 residues. The germline CDR1 and CDR2 sequences are SNHLY and FYNNEI. Trimming took 7 bases from V and 3 from J; bases not matched to a gene: 6. The CDR3 sequence: CASNTGTVYEQYF. CDR3 bases: TGTGCCAGCAATACCGGGACAGTCTACGAGCAGTACTTC.

This clone was detected only once. The chain joins TRBV7-2 to TRBJ1-1; 10 bases match TRBD1. This CDR3 contains 17 residues. The trim removed 1 base at V and 3 bases at J, leaving 8 bases unmatched. Germline assignment: CDR1 SGHTA and CDR2 FQGNSA. The chain's CDR3 is CASSLGGTGASYTEAFF. CDR3 sequence (DNA): TGTGCCAGCAGCTTAGGGGGGACAGGGGCCTCATACACTGAAGCTTTCTTT.

This sequence joins TRBV11-1 and TRBJ1-1, with 9 positions matching TRBD1. CDR3 length: 14 residues. Germline CDR1 SGHAT, CDR2 FQDESV (reference sequence). The V gene end was trimmed by 5 bases and the J gene end by 4 bases; junction bases not matched to a gene: 5. This chain's CDR3 is CASSDDRGITEAFF. The DNA for the CDR3 is TGTGCCAGCAGCGACGACAGGGGGATCACTGAAGCTTTCTTT.

The rearrangement links TRBV4-1 to TRBJ1-5; D gene uncertain. Per germline, CDR1 MGHRA and CDR2 YSYEKL. The CDR3 has 16 amino acids. V lost 1 base, J lost 0 bases, and 10 bases lay in between. The CDR3 sequence: CASSQGPADSNQPQHF. The CDR3 DNA reads as TGCGCCAGCAGCCAAGGACCGGCCGATAGCAATCAGCCCCAGCATTTT.

The rearrangement uses TRBV5-1 and TRBJ2-3, with a weak D call TRBD2 (5 bases). This CDR3 has 13 residues. V was pared by 4 bases and J by 4 bases, with 10 bases between. From germline, CDR1 is SGHRS and CDR2 YFSETQ. CDR3 nucleotides: TGCGCCAGCAGCCGGGGTTCGGCAGATACGCAGTATTTT. This gives the protein CASSRGSADTQYF.

This chain links TRBV28 with TRBJ2-1, with TRBD2 identical over 13 bases. The CDR3 extends over 18 amino acids. CDR1 is MDHEN and CDR2 is SYDVKM in the germline V gene. V lost 7 bases, J lost 1 base, and 10 bases stayed unmatched. CDR3 sequence (DNA): TGTGCCAGCATCCGAGGACTAGCGGGAGACTATTCCTACAATGAGCAGTTCTTC. Its translation is CASIRGLAGDYSYNEQFF.

In this sample, this clone turned up once. V is TRBV4-1 and J is TRBJ2-1; 9 bases are a match to TRBD2. The V gene end was trimmed by 1 base and the J gene end by 15 bases; junction bases not matched to a gene: 10. Germline V CDR1 and CDR2: MGHRA, YSYEKL. CDR3 length equals 14 residues. The CDR3 loop reads CASSQGLAEAVRFF. DNA for the CDR3: TGCGCCAGCAGCCAAGGACTAGCGGAAGCCGTCAGGTTCTTC.

The gene calls are TRBV25-1 and TRBJ2-3, with 16 positions matching TRBD2. The CDR3 has 18 amino acids. Germline CDR1 is MGHDK and CDR2 is SYGVNS. V dropped 3 bases and J dropped 6; count of bases not matched to a gene: 9. CDR3 in DNA: TGTGCCAGCAGTGAGGCAGCCGGGACTAGCGGGAGGGCCGATACGCAGTATTTT. Translation: CASSEAAGTSGRADTQYF.

V usage is TRBV19 and J usage is TRBJ2-7, with D maybe TRBD2 (6 bases). There are 15 residues in the CDR3. V was pared by 1 base and J by 3 bases, with 13 bases between. Germline V gives CDR1 LNHDA, CDR2 SQIVND (reference sequence). CDR3 protein: CASSIARGGLYEQYF. The CDR3 DNA is TGTGCCAGTAGTATAGCAAGGGGAGGACTCTACGAGCAGTACTTC. Variable domain in full (rest from reference TRBV19 and TRBJ2-7): DGGITQSPKYLFRKEGQNVTLSCEQNLNHDAMYWYRQDPGQGLRLIYYSQIVNDFQKGDIAEGYSVSREKKESFPLTVTSAQKNPTAFYLCASSIARGGLYEQYFGPGTRLTVT.

The chain employs TRBV7-2 and TRBJ2-7, with 10 bases lining up with TRBD2. The CDR3 covers 14 residues. V lost 5 bases to trimming and J lost 2 bases; unmatched junction nucleotides: 3. Germline assignment: CDR1 SGHTA and CDR2 FQGNSA. The CDR3 loop reads CASSRTSGPYEQYF. CDR3 nucleotide sequence: TGTGCCAGCAGCCGGACTAGCGGACCCTACGAGCAGTACTTC.

The gene calls are TRBV2 and TRBJ1-1; 7 positions match TRBD1. CDR1 and CDR2 (germline): SNHLY, FYNNEI. The CDR3 loop spans 11 amino acids. The J segment lost 8 bases and the V segment lost 6 bases, leaving 3 bases of the junction unmatched. The CDR3 reads CASRQGKEAFF. CDR3 in DNA: TGTGCCAGCAGACAGGGGAAGGAAGCTTTCTTT.

The gene calls are TRBV2 and TRBJ1-6; unclear D gene. CDR1 is SNHLY, CDR2 FYNNEI, per germline. CDR3 size: 14 residues. The germline V and J ends were trimmed by 3 bases and 7 bases, with 10 bases remaining between them. CDR3 residues: CASSESGENSPLHF. The CDR3 bases are TGTGCCAGCAGTGAGTCCGGGGAGAATTCACCCCTCCACTTT.

The rearrangement links TRBV10-3 to TRBJ2-7; TRBD2 might be the D (5 bases). CDR3 length: 12 residues. Per germline, CDR1 ENHRY and CDR2 SYGVKD. Trimming removed 4 bases at V and 3 bases at J, with 7 bases between. The CDR3 DNA reads as TGTGCCATCAGTGCCGAGGGCTACGAGCAGTACTTC. Its protein is CAISAEGYEQYF.

This chain joins TRBV7-9 and TRBJ1-2; no reliable D call. The length of the CDR3 is 15 residues. V lost 1 base, J lost 4 bases, and 13 bases lay in between. Germline V gene data show CDR1 as SEHNR and CDR2 as FQNEAQ (reference sequence). Written as DNA, the CDR3 is TGTGCCAGCAGCTTAGATGGCAGGACCGGCTATGGCTACACCTTC. It encodes CASSLDGRTGYGYTF.

This chain joins TRBV28 and TRBJ2-7; TRBD1 is a possible D gene (5 bases). V lost 4 bases, J lost 3 bases, and 7 bases lay in between. CDR1 is MDHEN, CDR2 SYDVKM, per germline. The CDR3 is made up of 12 amino acids. CDR3 bases: TGTGCCAGCAGTTCAGGGATCTACGAGCAGTACTTC. Residues: CASSSGIYEQYF.

This chain joins TRBV29-1 and TRBJ2-5; D possibly uses TRBD1 or TRBD2 (5 bases each). CDR1 is SQVTM and CDR2 is ANQGSEA in the germline V gene. V lost 6 bases and J 1 base, leaving 15 bases between the germline ends. The CDR3 contains 14 residues. The CDR3 reads CSVDRDHSQETQYF. CDR3 bases: TGCAGCGTGGACCGGGACCACTCCCAAGAGACCCAGTACTTC.

J is TRBJ2-7 and V is TRBV5-4; a possible D gene is TRBD2 (5 bases). This CDR3 has 14 amino acids. Germline lookup yields CDR1 SGHNT and CDR2 YYREEE (reference sequence). V lost 0 bases and J 2 bases, leaving 9 bases between the germline ends. As DNA, the CDR3 is TGTGCCAGCAGCTTGGGCACGGGGACCTACGAGCAGTACTTC. The encoded protein is CASSLGTGTYEQYF.

CDR3 sequence (DNA): TGTGCCAGCAGTTTATTGGGACAGCCCCAGCATTTT. It translates to CASSLLGQPQHF. V usage is TRBV28 and J usage is TRBJ1-5; D ambiguous. This CDR3 has 12 amino acids. V gave up 1 base and J gave up 7 bases, with 5 bases separating them. Per germline, CDR1 MDHEN and CDR2 SYDVKM.